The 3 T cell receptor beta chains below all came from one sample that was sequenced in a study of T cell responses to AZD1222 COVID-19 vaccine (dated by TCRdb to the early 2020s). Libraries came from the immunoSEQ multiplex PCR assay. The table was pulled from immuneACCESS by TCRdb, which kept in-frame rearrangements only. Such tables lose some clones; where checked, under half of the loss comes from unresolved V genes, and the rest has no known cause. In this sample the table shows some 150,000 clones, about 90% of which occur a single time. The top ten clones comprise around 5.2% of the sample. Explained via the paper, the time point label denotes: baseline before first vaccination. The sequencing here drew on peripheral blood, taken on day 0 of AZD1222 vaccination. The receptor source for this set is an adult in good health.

The CDR3 DNA reads as TGTGCCAGCAGCTTCCAGGGGGCCCACGAGCAGTACTTC. Translating gives CASSFQGAHEQYF. The chain employs TRBV5-6 and TRBJ2-7; 8 nucleotides line up with TRBD1. Germline V lookup: CDR1 SGHDT, CDR2 YYEEEE. The CDR3 length is 13 residues. The V segment lost 2 bases and the J segment 5 bases; nucleotides outside the gene matches: 3.

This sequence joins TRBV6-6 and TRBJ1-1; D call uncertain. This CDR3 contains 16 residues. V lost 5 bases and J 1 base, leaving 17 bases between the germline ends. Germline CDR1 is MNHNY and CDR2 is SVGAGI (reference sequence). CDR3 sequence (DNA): TGTGCCAGCAGTAGCCCGGCCCTCGGAAGGAACACTGAAGCTTTCTTT. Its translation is CASSSPALGRNTEAFF.

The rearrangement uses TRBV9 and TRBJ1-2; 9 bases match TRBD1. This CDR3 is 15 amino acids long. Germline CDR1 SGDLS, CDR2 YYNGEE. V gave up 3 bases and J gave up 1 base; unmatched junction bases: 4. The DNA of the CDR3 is TGTGCCAGCAGCGCCTGGACAGGGGATAACTATGGCTACACCTTC. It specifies CASSAWTGDNYGYTF.